These T cell receptor beta chains were read from a single sample in a study of shared clonotypes between healthy human individuals. TCRdb's table, derived via immunoSEQ multiplex PCR, lists solely in-frame clones and lacks some. Of about 2.4 million clones in the sample, approximately 92% were seen once. The material sequenced was naive CD4+ T cells sorted from blood. The receptors stem from a man younger than 30 in good health. The CDR3 runs from the conserved cysteine through the conserved F or W. A D gene is named only where the DNA matches it firmly. The size field is filled for only some rows; it gives once, few, many or a size class.

CDR3nt	CDR3aa	j_gene	d_gene	v_gene	abundance
TGCGCCAGCAGCGCAAGGGAGACCCAGTACTTC	CASSARETQYF	TRBJ2-5	.	TRBV5-1	.
TGCGCCAGCAGCTTGTTCTGGGATATAGGAGGGGTTTATGGCTACACCTTC	CASSLFWDIGGVYGYTF	TRBJ1-2	.	TRBV5-1	.
TGTGCCAGCAGTTACAAGAGTTCGAATACTGAAGCTTTCTTT	CASSYKSSNTEAFF	TRBJ1-1	.	TRBV6-5	.
TGTGCCAGCTCACCAACGATACAGGGGAATTCACCCCTCCACTTT	CASSPTIQGNSPLHF	TRBJ1-6	TRBD1	TRBV18	once
TGTGCCAGCAGTTTAAGCCGCTATGGCTACACCTTC	CASSLSRYGYTF	TRBJ1-2	.	TRBV28	.
TGTGCCAGTTCAGAAGGAGGGCTTCGAGATACGCAGTATTTT	CASSEGGLRDTQYF	TRBJ2-3	.	TRBV19	.
TGTGCCAGCAGCCAAGAGGGGGGAAGGTGGGAGACCCAGTACTTC	CASSQEGGRWETQYF	TRBJ2-5	.	TRBV7-6	.
TGTGCCTGGAGTGTATCAAGCGCGGAGACCCAGTACTTC	CAWSVSSAETQYF	TRBJ2-5	.	TRBV30	.
TGTGCCAGCAGTTTGGTCGGGGGGAAACAAGAGACCCAGTACTTC	CASSLVGGKQETQYF	TRBJ2-5	TRBD2	TRBV7-6	.
TGTGCCAGCAGTCCGGGACAGATCTACAATGAGCAGTTCTTC	CASSPGQIYNEQFF	TRBJ2-1	TRBD1	TRBV11-3	.
TGTGCCAGCAGCTACCGGATCGGGGCGGGGCGAGAGACCCAGTACTTC	CASSYRIGAGRETQYF	TRBJ2-5	.	TRBV7-2	.
TGCGCCAGCAGCTTCTGGGCTGGAGATGAAAAACTGTTTTTT	CASSFWAGDEKLFF	TRBJ1-4	.	TRBV5-1	.
TGTGCCAGTAGCCAGGGACCGGCAACTAATGAAAAACTGTTTTTT	CASSQGPATNEKLFF	TRBJ1-4	.	TRBV19	.
TGTGCCAGCAGTGAAGGGGGACAGGGGGCGCTCGGGGCCAACGTCCTGACTTTC	CASSEGGQGALGANVLTF	TRBJ2-6	TRBD1	TRBV6-1	.
TGTGCCAGCAGCCATTCGACAGAGTCGGGTGGCTACACCTTC	CASSHSTESGGYTF	TRBJ1-2	.	TRBV7-9	once
TGTGCCAGCAGCTCCATCCGCAGGGCCGGTTATGGCTACACCTTC	CASSSIRRAGYGYTF	TRBJ1-2	.	TRBV11-2	once
TGCGCCAGCAGACTAGCGGGCCCCCTGGAGAACGAGCAGTACTTC	CASRLAGPLENEQYF	TRBJ2-7	TRBD2	TRBV5-1	.
TGTGCCATCAGTGGTTTAGCGGGAGCCTACGAGCAGTACTTC	CAISGLAGAYEQYF	TRBJ2-7	TRBD2	TRBV10-3	.
TGTGCCTCACCAAGTCAGCCCCAGCATTTT	CASPSQPQHF	TRBJ1-5	.	TRBV21-1	.
TGTGCCAGCAGCTTACAGGGAGAAGAGACCCAGTACTTC	CASSLQGEETQYF	TRBJ2-5	.	TRBV5-4	.
TGCGCCAGCAGTCCCGGGACAGGGGTGATTCAGCCCCAGCATTTT	CASSPGTGVIQPQHF	TRBJ1-5	TRBD1	TRBV5-1	once
TGTGCCAGCAGTGAATTATTGGGTCTGGAGTATTTT	CASSELLGLEYF	TRBJ2-3	.	TRBV6-1	.
TGTGCCAGCAGCCTCGGACTAGGTGACACCGGGGAGCTGTTTTTT	CASSLGLGDTGELFF	TRBJ2-2	TRBD2	TRBV11-3	.
TGTGCCAGCAGCCTAGGGCTTGGAAACACCATATATTTT	CASSLGLGNTIYF	TRBJ1-3	.	TRBV7-2	.
TGTGCCAGCAGCCCCACTCTTAACAGTCTGGGGGCGCGAGGCTACACCTTC	CASSPTLNSLGARGYTF	TRBJ1-2	.	TRBV7-8	.
TGTGCCAGCTCACCACTGTCCGGCCTAGGAGTCCCAGATACGCAGTATTTT	CASSPLSGLGVPDTQYF	TRBJ2-3	.	TRBV18	.
TGTGCCAGCAGTTTAGGCCGGGGGCCTTCCTACGAGCAGTACTTC	CASSLGRGPSYEQYF	TRBJ2-7	.	TRBV27	.
TGTGCCAGCAGCTTTCGCGGGGGGGCCGGCAATGAGCAGTTCTTC	CASSFRGGAGNEQFF	TRBJ2-1	TRBD2	TRBV5-5	.
TGCGCCAGCAGCTTGAGCGGGGGGCCTAGCACCGGGGAGCTGTTTTTT	CASSLSGGPSTGELFF	TRBJ2-2	TRBD2	TRBV5-1	.
TGTGCCAGCTCATCACAGGACATGGAGGGGGAGCTGTTTTTT	CASSSQDMEGELFF	TRBJ2-2	.	TRBV18	.
TGCGCCAGCAGCCCGGGCGATACAGGGGTATCACCCCTCCACTTT	CASSPGDTGVSPLHF	TRBJ1-6	TRBD1	TRBV5-1	.
TGCGCCAGCAGTATCAGGGAGAACACTGAAGCTTTCTTT	CASSIRENTEAFF	TRBJ1-1	.	TRBV5-1	.
TGTGCCAGCAGCTTGCAGGCCTACGAGCAGTACTTC	CASSLQAYEQYF	TRBJ2-7	.	TRBV5-8	.
TGTGCCAGCAGCTTAGAACAGGGTGGCGAGACCCAGTACTTC	CASSLEQGGETQYF	TRBJ2-5	.	TRBV7-9	.
TGTGCCAGCAGTAACCGACAGGGCTACGAGCAGTACTTC	CASSNRQGYEQYF	TRBJ2-7	TRBD1	TRBV6-6	.
TGTGCCATCAGTGTACCCGGGACAGGGGCCGGGGAGCTGTTTTTT	CAISVPGTGAGELFF	TRBJ2-2	TRBD1	TRBV10-3	.
TGTGCCAGCAGCCATAGCGGGAGCGTCTACAATGAGCAGTTCTTC	CASSHSGSVYNEQFF	TRBJ2-1	TRBD2	TRBV5-6	once
TGTGCCAGCGGGACAGGGGACTACGAGCAGTACTTC	CASGTGDYEQYF	TRBJ2-7	TRBD1	TRBV6-1	.
TGTGCCAGCAGCCAAATTCAATCCTACGAGCAGTACTTC	CASSQIQSYEQYF	TRBJ2-7	.	TRBV6-6	.
TGTGCCAGCAGCTTGCTAGCGGGAGGGCCGGAGACCCAGTACTTC	CASSLLAGGPETQYF	TRBJ2-5	TRBD2	TRBV11-2	.
TGTGCCAGCAGCTCCACCTCCGGCGGGATCAATGAGCAGTTCTTC	CASSSTSGGINEQFF	TRBJ2-1	.	TRBV7-3	.
TGCAGCGTTGAACCCGCGGACAGGTTCTCGGGAAACACCATATATTTT	CSVEPADRFSGNTIYF	TRBJ1-3	TRBD1	TRBV29-1	.
TGTGCCTGGGGGACAGGACCGACCACTGAAGCTTTCTTT	CAWGTGPTTEAFF	TRBJ1-1	TRBD1	TRBV30	.
TGTGCCAGCAGCTTTGGGACCCAGGTACTCTCTGATGAGCAGTTCTTC	CASSFGTQVLSDEQFF	TRBJ2-1	.	TRBV11-2	.
TGTGCCAGCAGCTTCCGTTATGTCGGGGGGGGCTATGGCTACACCTTC	CASSFRYVGGGYGYTF	TRBJ1-2	.	TRBV11-2	.
TGTGCCAGCAGTTACTCGATGGGGGGTGCCGGGGAGCTGTTTTTT	CASSYSMGGAGELFF	TRBJ2-2	.	TRBV6-5	.
TGTGCCAGCAGCTTAGGGGGGCCGGGCACTGAAGCTTTCTTT	CASSLGGPGTEAFF	TRBJ1-1	.	TRBV7-2	.
TGTGCCAGCAGCTTAGGCCCAACGGGCACCGGGGAGCTGTTTTTT	CASSLGPTGTGELFF	TRBJ2-2	.	TRBV11-3	.
TGTGCCAGCAGCAGAGCGGTGAGCGGGGGGGCGGAAGATACGCAGTATTTT	CASSRAVSGGAEDTQYF	TRBJ2-3	TRBD2	TRBV7-2	.
TGTGCCAGCACTCCCAGGTTTCTTTTCGGCTCACCCCTCCACTTT	CASTPRFLFGSPLHF	TRBJ1-6	.	TRBV2	.
TGCGCCAGCAAGCGGACGAGCTCCTACAATGAGCAGTTCTTC	CASKRTSSYNEQFF	TRBJ2-1	.	TRBV10-2	.